This T cell receptor (beta chain) derives from a study of blood T cells in healthy people across ages. Study-level background: When template switching was applied, about one barcoded beta molecule was captured per two T cells.

This clonotype was recorded once. Each donor was a healthy Caucasian individual from Russia, aged roughly 6 to 100. Peripheral blood samples of approximately 10 milliliters were drawn from each donor. The V segment lost 6 bases and the J segment 0 bases; nucleotides outside the gene matches: 5. CDR1 MNHNY and CDR2 SVGAGI come from the germline V gene (reference sequence). The CDR3 has 15 amino acids. A second PCR of about 6 to 12 cycles used a sample-barcoded 5' primer and a J-beta primer mix. TCRdb passed the 5' RACE reads through MiXCR, listing each CDR3 protein once. The sample has about 1.4 million distinct CDR3 sequences, approximately 60% seen once.

The V and J genes are TRBV6-6 and TRBJ1-5, with 7 positions matching TRBD1. The sequence derives from a man aged 18 to 30 in good health. Sequencing was performed on blood. CDR3 sequence: CASSNGQDSNQPQHF. CDR3 DNA: TGTGCCAGCAGCAACGGACAGGATAGCAATCAGCCCCAGCATTTT.